This note documents a single T cell receptor (beta chain) sequence. Its specificity is not known. These data are taken from a study of Ad26.COV2.S vaccination and SARS-CoV-2 variants. Overall study context: Ad26.COV2.S, an intramuscular injection, was given once or twice 56 days apart. Study-wide results and limits: Relative to placebo recipients, vaccine recipients exhibited elevated spike-specific TCR breadth.

Treatment indicated: about 20 received Ad26.COV2.S at low or high dose, single or two shots; 5 received placebo; per-sample allocation not given. Following the first vaccine or placebo injection, samples were taken on day 63. Data came from immunoSEQ multiplex PCR; TCRdb stores just in-frame clones and leaves some out. The table records around 450,000 clones, 88% of them present only once. Germline V gives CDR1 MGHRA, CDR2 YSYEKL. Trimming removed 4 bases from V and 9 bases from J; junction bases left unmatched: 4. This CDR3 has 14 amino acids. The source was peripheral blood, collected in a trial of Ad26.COV2.S vaccine versus placebo. The rearrangement joins TRBV4-1 to TRBJ1-6, with TRBD1 identical over 9 bases. The origin of this receptor is a person between 18 and 59 years old who received the Ad26.COV2.S COVID-19 vaccine or a placebo. The CDR3 DNA reads TGCGCCAGCAGCCTTTTGGACAGGGGTTCACCCCTCCACTTT. This translates into CASSLLDRGSPLHF.